The sequence of this TCR beta chain was determined in a study of blood T cell repertoires in COVID-19. CDR3 length: 14 residues. Trimming cost V 3 bases and J 1 base, with 9 bases left between them. CDR1 SGDLS and CDR2 YYNGEE come from the germline V gene. Clinical history as reported by participants underpinned cohort assignment. Some clones are missing from TCRdb's copy, which holds only in-frame ones; the method was immunoSEQ multiplex PCR. The sample has under 350,000 clones; about 86% are singletons. The sequenced material came from PBMCs or T cells enriched from blood (not recorded which). The sequence was obtained from a woman aged 40-49 years with acute COVID-19. The V gene is TRBV9, the J gene TRBJ2-3; D not resolved. The CDR3 loop is CASSAQRGTDTQYF. Here the CDR3 DNA reads TGTGCCAGCAGCGCCCAACGGGGCACAGATACGCAGTATTTT.